This T cell receptor (beta chain) was identified during a study of blood T cell repertoires in COVID-19. Background on the study: The study drew acute and convalescent COVID-19 samples from the United States, Italy and Spain.

Original handling: Amplification of reference gene primers provided the estimated nucleated cell counts. This table comes from immunoSEQ multiplex PCR, and its TCRdb copy is limited to in-frame clones, with some not included. V and J calls and clone size are those listed in that table; D and trimming were worked out from the DNA. The profile shows 200,000 to 300,000 clones, roughly 85% of them singletons. V lost 7 bases and J 6 bases, leaving 15 bases between the germline ends. Germline V gene sequence: CDR1 MNHEY, CDR2 SMNVEV (reference sequence). This CDR3 is 14 amino acids long. The V call is TRBV27, the J call TRBJ1-4, with D tentatively TRBD1 (5 bases). The clonotype was recovered from a woman aged 45 to 65 with acute COVID-19. Sequenced: PBMCs or T cells enriched from blood (not recorded which). CDR3 bases: TGTGCCAGCAAGAAATGGGGGGGAGATGAAAAACTGTTTTTT. Its translation: CASKKWGGDEKLFF.